This paragraph reports one TCR beta chain. Its specificity is unknown. This specimen comes from a study of T cell responses to AZD1222 COVID-19 vaccine. Study conclusions and caveats: Two AZD1222 administrations were followed by greater Spike-specific TCR breadth and depth. Distributed over spike, vaccine-associated CD4 TCRs predominated at 160-218 and 743-854. The reported proportion of spike-specific TCRs targeting unmutated variant regions was nearly half. Repertoires were collected only later (after the peak T cell response had occurred).

Only in-frame clones appear in the TCRdb table, and some are missing; sequencing was by immunoSEQ multiplex PCR. The sample yields 120,000 to 150,000 clones, 85% to 95% seen once. The CDR3 is made up of 16 amino acids. Trimming took off 2 bases at V and 4 bases at J, with 14 bases between the two ends. The germline CDR1 and CDR2 sequences are MNHNY and SVGAGI (reference sequence). The genes are TRBV6-6 and TRBJ2-2; the D is unclear. The specimen was peripheral blood, collected 28 days after the second AZD1222 dose. The origin of this receptor is an adult who received the AZD1222 COVID-19 vaccine. The DNA for the CDR3 is TGTGCCAGCAGTTACATCTGGCAGAGATCCACCGGGGAGCTGTTTTTT. Translated, it gives CASSYIWQRSTGELFF.